One and the same sample provided the 16 T cell receptor beta chains below, sequenced in a study of T cell responses to AZD1222 COVID-19 vaccine. Some clones are missing from TCRdb's copy, which holds only in-frame ones; the method was immunoSEQ multiplex PCR. The repertoire holds 120,000 or so clones, with around 92% as singletons. This sample comprised peripheral blood, obtained on day 0 of AZD1222 vaccination. The receptors shown here come from an adult in good health.

V is TRBV7-9 and J is TRBJ1-2, with TRBD1 matching over 7 bases. This CDR3 has 17 amino acids. Germline CDR1 SEHNR, CDR2 FQNEAQ (reference sequence). J was trimmed by 0 bases and V by 2 bases; bases with no gene match: 9. CDR3 DNA sequence: TGTGCCAGCAGCTTATTCGGAAGACAGGGAGCTAACTATGGCTACACCTTC. This sequence encodes CASSLFGRQGANYGYTF.

CDR3 in amino acids: CASSALHLAGELFF. The CDR3 nucleotides read TGTGCCAGCAGCGCACTGCATTTGGCCGGGGAGCTGTTTTTT. The J gene is TRBJ2-2, the V gene TRBV9; D not resolved. The V end was cut by 3 bases, the J end by 6 bases, with 12 bases between. The V gene's germline CDR1 is SGDLS and CDR2 YYNGEE. This CDR3 is 14 amino acids long.

V gene TRBV2 combines with J gene TRBJ1-2; 9 bases are shared with TRBD1. CDR1 SNHLY and CDR2 FYNNEI come from the germline V gene. Losses at the gene ends were 6 bases for V and 8 bases for J; bases not matched to a gene: 4. This CDR3 is 12 amino acids long. Written as DNA, the CDR3 is TGTGCCAGCAGGGACAGGGGCGACGGCTACACCTTC. This sequence encodes CASRDRGDGYTF.

The V and J genes are TRBV11-2 and TRBJ2-1; TRBD1 is a possible D gene (5 bases). The V gene's germline CDR1 is SGHAT and CDR2 FQNNGV. The CDR3 loop spans 15 amino acids. Trimming shortened V by 0 bases and J by 3 bases, and 9 bases separated the two germline ends. DNA of the CDR3: TGTGCCAGCAGCTTAGATTGGCAGGGCTACAATGAGCAGTTCTTC. Amino acids: CASSLDWQGYNEQFF.

The genes are TRBV7-9 and TRBJ2-7, with 14 bases lining up with TRBD2. The CDR3 sequence is 16 residues long. The germline V gene has CDR1 SEHNR and CDR2 FQNEAQ (reference sequence). With 5 bases clipped from V and 2 bases from J, the junction kept 5 bases outside the gene matches. CDR3 sequence: CASSRRLAGGAYEQYF. The CDR3 region has the DNA TGTGCCAGCAGCCGAAGACTAGCGGGAGGGGCCTACGAGCAGTACTTC.

This sequence joins TRBV28 and TRBJ2-5, with D perhaps given as TRBD1 or TRBD2 (5 bases each). This CDR3 is 13 amino acids long. V was pared by 7 bases and J by 7 bases, with 16 bases between. Germline V CDR1 and CDR2: MDHEN, SYDVKM. The CDR3 sequence is CASNGESGWTQYF. DNA for the CDR3: TGTGCCAGCAATGGGGAGTCAGGGTGGACCCAGTACTTC.

The J gene is TRBJ2-1, the V gene TRBV27, with D unresolved. CDR1 and CDR2 (germline): MNHEY, SMNVEV (reference sequence). The CDR3 spans 14 residues. Trimming left V 2 bases short and J 0 bases short, with 5 bases between. CDR3 in DNA: TGTGCCAGCAGTTTACAAGACTCCTACAATGAGCAGTTCTTC. Its protein is CASSLQDSYNEQFF.

V is TRBV6-6 and J is TRBJ2-2, with 10 bases identical to TRBD2. Germline V CDR1 and CDR2: MNHNY, SVGAGI (reference sequence). The CDR3 has 16 residues. V shed 2 bases and J 4 bases; nucleotides not matched to a gene: 4. The CDR3 region is CASSYTASGSTGELFF. In DNA, the CDR3 is TGTGCCAGCAGTTACACGGCTAGCGGGAGCACCGGGGAGCTGTTTTTT.

This chain joins TRBV7-2 and TRBJ2-3; no definite D call. V was clipped by 5 bases and J by 3 bases, with 6 bases between them. The germline gives CDR1 SGHTA, CDR2 FQGNSA. The CDR3 loop spans 12 amino acids. Here the CDR3 DNA reads TGTGCCAGCAGCCCCGGGACAGATACGCAGTATTTT. Encoded protein: CASSPGTDTQYF.

The V and J genes are TRBV20-1 and TRBJ1-5; 9 bases match TRBD1. CDR3 length equals 13 residues. The germline V gene has CDR1 DFQATT and CDR2 SNEGSKA (reference sequence). J lost 5 bases, V lost 3 bases, and 2 bases had no gene match. This CDR3 reads CSASTGGDQPQHF. CDR3 DNA sequence: TGCAGTGCTAGTACAGGGGGCGATCAGCCCCAGCATTTT.

The chain carries TRBV19 and TRBJ1-2; TRBD1 aligns across 7 bases. CDR3 length equals 14 residues. The J segment lost 5 bases and the V segment lost 5 bases, leaving 8 bases of the junction unmatched. Per germline, CDR1 LNHDA and CDR2 SQIVND (reference sequence). The CDR3 loop reads CASSENQGGYGYTF. CDR3 in DNA: TGTGCCAGTAGTGAGAACCAGGGGGGTTATGGCTACACCTTC.

This clone was seen just once. The chain carries TRBV19 and TRBJ2-7; perhaps D is TRBD1 or TRBD2 (7 bases each). V lost 3 bases, J lost 0 bases, and 12 bases lay in between. Per the germline V gene, CDR1 is LNHDA and CDR2 is SQIVND (reference sequence). The CDR3 is 15 residues long. CDR3 in amino acids: CASSIGGTVSYEQYF. The CDR3 nucleotides read TGTGCCAGTAGTATCGGGGGGACAGTCTCCTACGAGCAGTACTTC.

The chain uses TRBV7-9 and TRBJ1-1, with TRBD1 matching over 7 bases. CDR3 length equals 14 residues. In germline, CDR1 is SEHNR, CDR2 FQNEAQ (reference sequence). V gave up 6 bases and J gave up 7 bases; unmatched junction bases: 11. CDR3 DNA sequence: TGTGCCAGCAGTCGACAGGGAGGTCAGAATGAAGCTTTCTTT. Translation gives CASSRQGGQNEAFF. Based on the CDR3 plus reference TRBV7-9 and TRBJ1-1, the full variable domain is DTGVSQNPRHKITKRGQNVTFRCDPISEHNRLYWYRQTLGQGPEFLTYFQNEAQLEKSRLLSDRFSAERPKGSFSTLEIQRTEQGDSAMYLCASSRQGGQNEAFFGQGTRLTVV.

This clone occurred once. V is TRBV27 and J is TRBJ2-7, with TRBD2 matching over 8 bases. From germline, CDR1 is MNHEY and CDR2 SMNVEV (reference sequence). The V gene end was trimmed by 8 bases and the J gene end by 2 bases; junction bases not matched to a gene: 23. The CDR3 runs to 19 residues. The CDR3 DNA reads as TGTGCCAGCCGAGGGGAAACGATGAACCGGGGGGGCGGCACCTACGAGCAGTACTTC. It specifies CASRGETMNRGGGTYEQYF.

The V call is TRBV7-3, the J call TRBJ2-3; unclear D gene. CDR1 SGHTA and CDR2 FQGTGA come from the germline V gene. CDR3 size: 14 residues. Trimming shortened V by 5 bases and J by 2 bases, and 11 bases separated the two germline ends. The CDR3 loop reads CASSPAITTDTQYF. CDR3 DNA: TGTGCCAGCAGCCCAGCTATTACCACAGATACGCAGTATTTT. The whole variable domain, filled in from reference TRBV7-3 and TRBJ2-3, reads GAGVSQTPSNKVTEKGKYVELRCDPISGHTALYWYRQSLGQGPEFLIYFQGTGAADDSGLPNDRFFAVRPEGSVSTLKIQRTERGDSAVYLCASSPAITTDTQYFGPGTRLTVL.

The chain joins TRBV4-2 to TRBJ2-7, with D tentatively TRBD2 (5 bases). This CDR3 contains 13 residues. Trimming removed 2 bases from V and 0 bases from J, with 5 bases in between. Germline V CDR1 and CDR2: LGHNA, YNFKEQ. The CDR3 coding sequence is TGTGCCAGCAGCCAACGGGACTCCTACGAGCAGTACTTC. Protein product: CASSQRDSYEQYF.